Listed below are T cell receptor beta chains from one sample, sequenced in a study of T cells in Graves' hyperthyroidism and ophthalmopathy. TCRdb ran MiXCR on the multiplex PCR reads and lists one entry per CDR3 protein. Here the sample spans under 300,000 distinct CDR3 sequences, roughly 15% being singletons. Sequencing input: blood. These TCRs come from a woman in her forties with Graves' hyperthyroidism. The CDR3 runs from the conserved cysteine through the conserved F or W. The order of the fields is J gene, clone size, D gene, V gene, CDR3 protein, CDR3 DNA. D genes are given only for firm matches. Clone size, where shown, is once, few, many, or a class for clones that have expanded.

j_gene: TRBJ1-2
abundance: many
d_gene: NA
v_gene: TRBV3-1
CDR3aa: CASSQSRGIYGYTF
CDR3nt: TGTGCCAGCAGCCAATCGAGGGGCATCTATGGCTACACCTTC

j_gene: TRBJ2-7
abundance: many
d_gene: TRBD1
v_gene: TRBV20-1
CDR3aa: CSATERQGSSYEQYF
CDR3nt: TGCAGTGCTACAGAGCGACAGGGGAGCTCCTACGAGCAGTACTTC

j_gene: TRBJ2-5
abundance: many
d_gene: NA
v_gene: TRBV28
CDR3aa: CASSFSERAGQYF
CDR3nt: TGTGCCAGCAGTTTCTCTGAGCGGGCGGGCCAGTACTTC

j_gene: TRBJ2-2
abundance: NA
d_gene: NA
v_gene: TRBV6-1
CDR3aa: CASSEVGGATGELFF
CDR3nt: TGTGCCAGCAGTGAAGTCGGGGGAGCCACCGGGGAGCTGTTTTTT

j_gene: TRBJ2-3
abundance: many
d_gene: NA
v_gene: TRBV28
CDR3aa: CASSEESYQDTQYF
CDR3nt: TGTGCCAGCAGTGAGGAGTCTTACCAGGATACGCAGTATTTT

j_gene: TRBJ2-5
abundance: many
d_gene: NA
v_gene: TRBV11-2
CDR3aa: CASGDRSGETQYF
CDR3nt: TGTGCCAGCGGAGACAGGTCCGGCGAGACCCAGTACTTC

j_gene: TRBJ1-5
abundance: many
d_gene: NA
v_gene: TRBV11-3
CDR3aa: CAGCHDQPQHF
CDR3nt: TGTGCCGGATGTCACGATCAGCCCCAGCATTTT

j_gene: TRBJ2-7
abundance: many
d_gene: NA
v_gene: TRBV25-1
CDR3aa: CASSEVTRTYEQYF
CDR3nt: TGTGCCAGCAGTGAGGTGACTAGAACCTACGAGCAGTACTTC

j_gene: TRBJ1-1
abundance: NA
d_gene: NA
v_gene: TRBV7-9
CDR3aa: CASSSPMNTEAFF
CDR3nt: TGTGCCAGCAGCTCCCCCATGAACACTGAAGCTTTCTTT

j_gene: TRBJ1-4
abundance: once
d_gene: NA
v_gene: TRBV6-2/TRBV6-3
CDR3aa: CAIGQLTTNEKLFF
CDR3nt: TGTGCCATCGGACAGCTAACAACTAATGAAAAACTGTTTTTT

j_gene: TRBJ2-1
abundance: NA
d_gene: NA
v_gene: TRBV20-1
CDR3aa: CSGSPNPANNEQFF
CDR3nt: TGCAGTGGGAGCCCCAACCCAGCGAACAATGAGCAGTTCTTC

j_gene: TRBJ2-3
abundance: NA
d_gene: NA
v_gene: TRBV9
CDR3aa: CASSVVGHEDTQYF
CDR3nt: TGTGCCAGCAGCGTAGTGGGGCATGAAGATACGCAGTATTTT

j_gene: TRBJ2-3
abundance: NA
d_gene: TRBD2
v_gene: TRBV5-1
CDR3aa: CASNKGLAEGDDTQYF
CDR3nt: TGCGCCAGCAACAAGGGACTAGCGGAAGGTGATGATACGCAGTATTTT

j_gene: TRBJ1-5
abundance: many
d_gene: TRBD1
v_gene: TRBV27
CDR3aa: CASSLSSTGGGQPQHF
CDR3nt: TGTGCCAGCAGTTTATCATCAACAGGGGGCGGGCAGCCCCAGCATTTT

j_gene: TRBJ2-3
abundance: many
d_gene: TRBD1
v_gene: TRBV5-1
CDR3aa: CASKTGVRTDTQYF
CDR3nt: TGCGCCAGCAAAACAGGGGTTCGGACAGATACGCAGTATTTT

j_gene: TRBJ1-3
abundance: few
d_gene: NA
v_gene: TRBV20-1
CDR3aa: CSARVGFGNTIYF
CDR3nt: TGCAGTGCTAGAGTGGGGTTTGGAAACACCATATATTTT

j_gene: TRBJ2-7
abundance: few
d_gene: NA
v_gene: TRBV28
CDR3aa: CASSPGTGYYEQYF
CDR3nt: TGTGCCAGCAGCCCCGGGACGGGGTACTACGAGCAGTACTTC

j_gene: TRBJ2-1
abundance: many
d_gene: TRBD2
v_gene: TRBV12-3/TRBV12-4
CDR3aa: CASSSGLAGVEQFF
CDR3nt: TGTGCCAGCAGCTCGGGACTAGCGGGCGTTGAGCAGTTCTTC

j_gene: TRBJ1-4
abundance: NA
d_gene: TRBD1
v_gene: TRBV7-6
CDR3aa: CASSLGTGFEKLFF
CDR3nt: TGTGCCAGCAGCTTAGGGACAGGGTTCGAAAAACTGTTTTTT

j_gene: TRBJ2-3
abundance: many
d_gene: NA
v_gene: TRBV3-1
CDR3aa: CASSQGDSSWDTQYF
CDR3nt: TGTGCCAGCAGCCAAGGGGACTCCTCGTGGGATACGCAGTATTTT

j_gene: TRBJ2-7
abundance: many
d_gene: NA
v_gene: TRBV7-8
CDR3aa: CASSLAGDGEQYF
CDR3nt: TGTGCCAGCAGCTTAGCAGGGGATGGGGAGCAGTACTTC

j_gene: TRBJ2-1
abundance: NA
d_gene: TRBD2
v_gene: TRBV9
CDR3aa: CASSALLAGGYNEQFF
CDR3nt: TGTGCCAGCAGCGCCTTACTAGCGGGAGGTTACAATGAGCAGTTCTTC